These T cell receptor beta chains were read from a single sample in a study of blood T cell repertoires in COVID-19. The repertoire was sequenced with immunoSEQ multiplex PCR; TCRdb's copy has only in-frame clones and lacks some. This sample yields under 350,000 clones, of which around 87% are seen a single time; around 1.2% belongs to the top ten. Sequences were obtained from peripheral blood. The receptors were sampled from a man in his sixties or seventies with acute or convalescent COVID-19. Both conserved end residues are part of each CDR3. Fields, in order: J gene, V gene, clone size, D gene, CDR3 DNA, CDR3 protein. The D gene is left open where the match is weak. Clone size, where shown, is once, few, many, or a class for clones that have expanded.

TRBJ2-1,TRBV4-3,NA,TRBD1,TGCGCCAGCAGCCAGCTCCAGGGGGCTGGGGGCAATGAGCAGTTCTTC,CASSQLQGAGGNEQFF
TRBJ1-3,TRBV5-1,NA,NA,TGCGCCAGCAGCGCAGGGTCTGGAAACACCATATATTTT,CASSAGSGNTIYF
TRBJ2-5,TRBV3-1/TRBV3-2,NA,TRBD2,TGTGCCAGCAGCCAAGATCCGGGACTAGCGGGATCAGAGACCCAGTACTTC,CASSQDPGLAGSETQYF
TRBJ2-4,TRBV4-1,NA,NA,TGCGCCAGCAGCACCCCGGGGTTGGTAGCCAAAAACATTCAGTACTTC,CASSTPGLVAKNIQYF
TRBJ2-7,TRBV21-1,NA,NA,TGTGCCAGCAGCCCAAGGGACAGGGCCTACGAGCAGTACTTC,CASSPRDRAYEQYF
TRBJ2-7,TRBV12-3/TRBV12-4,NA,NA,TGTGCCAGCAGTTGGGGGCCCTACGAGCAGTACTTC,CASSWGPYEQYF
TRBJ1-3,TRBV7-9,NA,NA,TGTGCCAGCACCGGACAGAACTCTGGAAACACCATATATTTT,CASTGQNSGNTIYF
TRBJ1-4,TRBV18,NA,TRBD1,TGTGCCAGCTCAAGGGACAGACAATATGAAAAACTGTTTTTT,CASSRDRQYEKLFF
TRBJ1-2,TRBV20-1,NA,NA,TGCAGTGCTAGTGGGACTTCGGGTTTAGGCTATGGCTACACCTTC,CSASGTSGLGYGYTF
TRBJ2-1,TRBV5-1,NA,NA,TGCGCCAGCAGCGACCCGACCAAGACAGATGAGCAGTTCTTC,CASSDPTKTDEQFF
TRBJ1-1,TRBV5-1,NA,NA,TGCGCCAGCAGCTTGGACGGTATGAACACTGAAGCTTTCTTT,CASSLDGMNTEAFF
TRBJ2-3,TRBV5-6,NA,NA,TGTGCCAGCAGTCCCGGTTGGTCAGATACGCAGTATTTT,CASSPGWSDTQYF
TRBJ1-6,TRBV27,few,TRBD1,TGTGCCAGCAGTACGACAGGGCCGAACTGGGGCTCCTATAATTCACCCCTCCACTTT,CASSTTGPNWGSYNSPLHF
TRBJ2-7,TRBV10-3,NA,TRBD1,TGTGCCATCAGACCGACAGGGATTGACGAGCAGTACTTC,CAIRPTGIDEQYF
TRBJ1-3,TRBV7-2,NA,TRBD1,TGTGCCAGCAGCTTAGGTTGGACAGGGGTTAACTCTGGAAACACCATATATTTT,CASSLGWTGVNSGNTIYF
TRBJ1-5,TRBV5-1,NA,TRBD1,TGCGCCAGCAGCTTGGGGGGGACAGACAATCAGCCCCAGCATTTT,CASSLGGTDNQPQHF
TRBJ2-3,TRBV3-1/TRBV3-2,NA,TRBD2,TGTGCCAGCAGCCAAGATAGCGGGAGGGCCGGAGATACGCAGTATTTT,CASSQDSGRAGDTQYF
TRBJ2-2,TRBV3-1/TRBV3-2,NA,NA,TGTGCCAGCAGCCTTAGGGGGGGGCTCACCGGGGAGCTGTTTTTT,CASSLRGGLTGELFF
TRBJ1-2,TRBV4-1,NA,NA,TGCGCCAGCAGCCAAGTGCCAGGGCAAAACTATGGCTACACCTTC,CASSQVPGQNYGYTF
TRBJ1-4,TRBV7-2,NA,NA,TGTGCCAGCAGCTTAGATGGCGCAGGAGGGAGTGAAAAACTGTTTTTT,CASSLDGAGGSEKLFF
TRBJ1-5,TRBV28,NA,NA,TGTGCCAGCAGTTTAGTCGGGACATCATCACCCCAGCATTTT,CASSLVGTSSPQHF
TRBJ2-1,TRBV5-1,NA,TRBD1,TGCGCCAGCAGCTTGAGTGGACAGGCCGACAATGAGCAGTTCTTC,CASSLSGQADNEQFF
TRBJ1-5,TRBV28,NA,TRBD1,TGTGCCAGCAGACAGGGGGCCGGCAATCAGCCCCAGCATTTT,CASRQGAGNQPQHF
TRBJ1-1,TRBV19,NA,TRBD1,TGTGCCAGTAGTATAACAGGGGGGACTGAAGCTTTCTTT,CASSITGGTEAFF
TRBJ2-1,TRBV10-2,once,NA,TGCGCCAGCAGTGAGTTAGGGAGAGGCTCCTACAATGAGCAGTTCTTC,CASSELGRGSYNEQFF